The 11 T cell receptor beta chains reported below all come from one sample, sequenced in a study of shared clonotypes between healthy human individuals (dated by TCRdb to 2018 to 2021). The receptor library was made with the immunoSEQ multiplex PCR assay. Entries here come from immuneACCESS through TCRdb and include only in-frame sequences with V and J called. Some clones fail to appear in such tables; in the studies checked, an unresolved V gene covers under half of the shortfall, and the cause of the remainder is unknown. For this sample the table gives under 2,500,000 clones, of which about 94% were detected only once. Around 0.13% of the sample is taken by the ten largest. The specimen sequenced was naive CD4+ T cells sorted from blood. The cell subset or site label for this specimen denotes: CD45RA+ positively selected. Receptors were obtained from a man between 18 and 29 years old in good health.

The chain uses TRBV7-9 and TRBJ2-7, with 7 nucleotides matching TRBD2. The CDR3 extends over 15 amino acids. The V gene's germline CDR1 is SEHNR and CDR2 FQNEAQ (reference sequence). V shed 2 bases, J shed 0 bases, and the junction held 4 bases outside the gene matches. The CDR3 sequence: CASSLKRGYSYEQYF. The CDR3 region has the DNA TGTGCCAGCAGCTTAAAGCGGGGATACTCCTACGAGCAGTACTTC.

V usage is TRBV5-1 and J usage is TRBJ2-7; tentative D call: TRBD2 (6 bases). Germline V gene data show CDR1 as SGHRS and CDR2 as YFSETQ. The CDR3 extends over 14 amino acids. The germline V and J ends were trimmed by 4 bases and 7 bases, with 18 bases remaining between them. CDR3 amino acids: CASSLTGTQQEQYF. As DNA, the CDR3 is TGCGCCAGCAGCCTAACCGGGACTCAACAAGAGCAGTACTTC. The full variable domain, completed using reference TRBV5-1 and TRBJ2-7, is KAGVTQTPRYLIKTRGQQVTLSCSPISGHRSVSWYQQTPGQGLQFLFEYFSETQRNKGNFPGRFSGRQFSNSRSEMNVSTLELGDSALYLCASSLTGTQQEQYFGPGTRLTVT.

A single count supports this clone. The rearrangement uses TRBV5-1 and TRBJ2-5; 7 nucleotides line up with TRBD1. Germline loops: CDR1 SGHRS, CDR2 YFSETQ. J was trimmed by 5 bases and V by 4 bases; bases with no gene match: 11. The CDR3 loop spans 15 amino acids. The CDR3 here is CASSPGQAFGETQYF. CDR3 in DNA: TGCGCCAGCAGCCCAGGACAGGCCTTCGGGGAGACCCAGTACTTC.

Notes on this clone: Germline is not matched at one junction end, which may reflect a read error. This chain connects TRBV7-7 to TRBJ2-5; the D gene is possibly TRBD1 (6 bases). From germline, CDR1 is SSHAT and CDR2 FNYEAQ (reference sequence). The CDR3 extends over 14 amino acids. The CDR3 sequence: CASSPNRAQETQYF. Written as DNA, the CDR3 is TGTGCTAGCAGCCCAAACAGGGCCCAAGAGACCCAGTACTTC.

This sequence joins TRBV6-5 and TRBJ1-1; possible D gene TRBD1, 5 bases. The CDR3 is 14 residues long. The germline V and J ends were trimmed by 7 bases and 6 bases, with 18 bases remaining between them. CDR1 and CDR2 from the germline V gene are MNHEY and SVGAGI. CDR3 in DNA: TGTGCCAGCACCGTTCAAACGGGAGGGGCTGAAGCTTTCTTT. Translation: CASTVQTGGAEAFF.

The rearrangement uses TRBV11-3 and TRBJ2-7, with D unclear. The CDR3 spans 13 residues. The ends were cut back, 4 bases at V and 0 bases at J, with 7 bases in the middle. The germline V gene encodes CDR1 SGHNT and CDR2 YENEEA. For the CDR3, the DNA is TGTGCCAGCAGCTATGGAAGCTCCTACGAGCAGTACTTC. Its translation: CASSYGSSYEQYF.

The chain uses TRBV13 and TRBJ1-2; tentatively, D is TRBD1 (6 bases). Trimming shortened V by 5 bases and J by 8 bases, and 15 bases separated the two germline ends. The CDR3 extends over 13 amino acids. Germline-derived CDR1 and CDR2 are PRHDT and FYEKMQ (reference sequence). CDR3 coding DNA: TGTGCCAGCAGCCCGCGACAGGTGGCGGGCTACACCTTC. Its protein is CASSPRQVAGYTF.

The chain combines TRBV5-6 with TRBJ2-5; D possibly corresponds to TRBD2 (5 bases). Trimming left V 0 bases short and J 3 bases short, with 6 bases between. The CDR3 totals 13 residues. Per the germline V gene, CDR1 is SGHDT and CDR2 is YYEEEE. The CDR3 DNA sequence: TGTGCCAGCAGCTTGGGGCGGGAAGAGACCCAGTACTTC. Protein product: CASSLGREETQYF.

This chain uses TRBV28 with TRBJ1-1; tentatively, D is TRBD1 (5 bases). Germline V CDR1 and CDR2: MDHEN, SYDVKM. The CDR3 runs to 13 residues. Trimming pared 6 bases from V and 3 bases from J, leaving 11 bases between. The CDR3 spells CASSPAGHTEAFF. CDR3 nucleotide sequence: TGTGCCAGCAGCCCCGCAGGGCACACTGAAGCTTTCTTT.

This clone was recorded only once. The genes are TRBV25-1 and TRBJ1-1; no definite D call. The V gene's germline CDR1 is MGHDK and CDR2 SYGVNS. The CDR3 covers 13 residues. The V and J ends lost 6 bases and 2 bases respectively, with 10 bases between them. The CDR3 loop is CASRSIFNTEAFF. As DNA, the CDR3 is TGTGCCAGCAGGAGTATCTTCAACACTGAAGCTTTCTTT. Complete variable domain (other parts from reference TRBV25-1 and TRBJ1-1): EADIYQTPRYLVIGTGKKITLECSQTMGHDKMYWYQQDPGMELHLIHYSYGVNSTEKGDLSSESTVSRIRTEHFPLTLESARPSHTSQYLCASRSIFNTEAFFGQGTRLTVV.

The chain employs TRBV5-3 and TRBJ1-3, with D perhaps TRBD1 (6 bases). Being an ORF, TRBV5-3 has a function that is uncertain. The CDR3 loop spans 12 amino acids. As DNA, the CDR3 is TGTGAACTAGGGGGAGAGGGAAACACCATATATTTT. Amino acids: CELGGEGNTIYF.